What follows are 3 T cell receptor beta chains derived from one specimen sequenced in a study of T cell responses to AZD1222 COVID-19 vaccine (dated by TCRdb to 2020 to 2022). The sample's time point label is to be understood as: about 28 days (+/-7) after the second vaccine dose. The library was made by the immunoSEQ multiplex PCR assay. Held by TCRdb, this immuneACCESS table contains in-frame sequences only and omits some clones. Under half of the omission traces to an unresolved V gene where checked; the cause of the rest is unknown. The sample table holds 150,000 to 200,000 clones, of which 91% were seen once. The ten largest clones represent less than 1.5% of the sample. The material sequenced was peripheral blood, taken 28 days after the second AZD1222 dose. The origin of the receptors is an adult who received the AZD1222 COVID-19 vaccine.

The chain recombines TRBV2 with TRBJ1-1, with 8 nucleotides matching TRBD1. Trimming cost V 7 bases and J 3 bases; bases outside gene matches: 7. The CDR3 runs to 14 residues. Germline values: CDR1 SNHLY, CDR2 FYNNEI. CDR3 bases: TGTGCCAGCACCAAGGACAGGGTTGACACTGAAGCTTTCTTT. It codes for CASTKDRVDTEAFF.

The chain employs TRBV9 and TRBJ2-5, with D unresolved. This CDR3 region has 13 residues. Trimming took off 3 bases at V and 4 bases at J, with 10 bases between the two ends. Germline CDR1 is SGDLS and CDR2 is YYNGEE. This CDR3 is CASSAHLAETQYF. CDR3 nucleotide sequence: TGTGCCAGCAGCGCCCATCTTGCAGAGACCCAGTACTTC.

This chain joins TRBV7-9 and TRBJ2-7; D not resolved. This CDR3 comprises 13 residues. Between the trimmed V and J ends, which lost 8 bases and 2 bases, there was a span of 13 bases. The germline gives CDR1 SEHNR, CDR2 FQNEAQ (reference sequence). CDR3 sequence (DNA): TGTGCCAGCGGGGTAGGCGGAACCTACGAGCAGTACTTC. Amino acids: CASGVGGTYEQYF. The whole variable domain, remainder taken from reference TRBV7-9 and TRBJ2-7, is DTGVSQNPRHKITKRGQNVTFRCDPISEHNRLYWYRQTLGQGPEFLTYFQNEAQLEKSRLLSDRFSAERPKGSFSTLEIQRTEQGDSAMYLCASGVGGTYEQYFGPGTRLTVT.